The 25 T cell receptor beta chains given below trace back to one sample, sequenced in a study of a mutant IDH1 vaccine in newly diagnosed glioma. TCRdb's copy holds only in-frame clones and misses some; the assay was immunoSEQ multiplex PCR. The table lists 45,000 to 50,000 clones, 70% to 90% of them singletons, with around 6% in the top ten. Antigens for these TCRs are unknown. Sample time point: week 35, safety follow-up. In the vaccine, a single dose held 300 ug of the mutant IDH1 20-mer peptide, along with topical imiquimod. This specimen consisted of PBMCs, obtained from a glioma patient whose treatment included an IDH1 peptide vaccine. The receptors were sampled from a middle-aged woman with glioma.

This clone came up a few times. The rearrangement joins TRBV5-1 to TRBJ2-2, with 9 bases aligning to TRBD1. J lost 8 bases, V lost 0 bases, and 8 bases had no gene match. This CDR3 region has 16 residues. Germline CDR1 is SGHRS and CDR2 is YFSETQ. Here the CDR3 reads CASSLDLPGQGGELFF. The CDR3 DNA sequence: TGCGCCAGCAGCTTGGACCTGCCGGGACAGGGAGGGGAGCTGTTTTTT.

The rearrangement links TRBV7-6 to TRBJ2-2, with 11 bases lining up with TRBD2. The germline V gene encodes CDR1 SGHVS and CDR2 FNYEAQ. The CDR3 length is 16 residues. The V gene end was trimmed by 2 bases and the J gene end by 6 bases; junction bases not matched to a gene: 5. CDR3 sequence reads: CASSLIAGGYSGELFF. DNA of the CDR3: TGTGCCAGCAGCTTAATAGCGGGAGGGTATTCCGGGGAGCTGTTTTTT.

This rearrangement joins TRBV6-6 to TRBJ2-7, with D maybe TRBD2 (6 bases). Germline V gives CDR1 MNHNY, CDR2 SVGAGI (reference sequence). There are 12 residues in the CDR3. The germline V and J ends were trimmed by 4 bases and 9 bases, with 13 bases remaining between them. The CDR3 DNA follows: TGTGCCAGCAGTTCCATCGGGAGCGGGCAGTACTTC. Translated, it gives CASSSIGSGQYF.

This clone was counted once. The J gene is TRBJ1-1, the V gene TRBV10-3; D is possibly TRBD1 (5 bases). The CDR3 loop spans 16 amino acids. The germline CDR1 and CDR2 sequences are ENHRY and SYGVKD. The ends were cut back, 2 bases at V and 1 base at J, with 14 bases in the middle. The CDR3 region is CAISETIGAANTEAFF. The CDR3 DNA reads as TGTGCCATCAGTGAGACGATTGGGGCCGCGAACACTGAAGCTTTCTTT.

The rearrangement uses TRBV5-1 and TRBJ2-1; possible D gene TRBD1, 6 bases. This CDR3 is 15 amino acids long. V was trimmed by 0 bases and J by 1 base, leaving 8 bases between them. From germline, CDR1 is SGHRS and CDR2 YFSETQ. As DNA, the CDR3 is TGCGCCAGCAGCTTGGGACAGGCTTCCTACAATGAGCAGTTCTTC. As protein: CASSLGQASYNEQFF.

The chain recombines TRBV28 with TRBJ2-7; tentatively, D is TRBD2 (5 bases). V lost 4 bases to trimming and J lost 5 bases, with 12 bases between them. CDR3 length: 13 amino acids. The germline CDR1 and CDR2 sequences are MDHEN and SYDVKM. CDR3 sequence reads: CASSSGLLHEQYF. The CDR3, as DNA: TGTGCCAGCAGTTCCGGACTCCTGCACGAGCAGTACTTC.

This chain connects TRBV7-2 to TRBJ2-1; 9 nucleotides line up with TRBD2. CDR1 is SGHTA, CDR2 FQGNSA, per germline. V lost 4 bases and J lost 6; bases outside the gene matches: 4. CDR3 length equals 14 residues. CDR3 amino acids: CASSSGTSFNEQFF. CDR3 nucleotide sequence: TGTGCCAGCAGCTCCGGGACTAGCTTCAATGAGCAGTTCTTC.

The chain is built from TRBV6-6 and TRBJ1-1; D gene unclear. CDR1 and CDR2 (germline): MNHNY, SVGAGI (reference sequence). The CDR3 has 13 amino acids. V gave up 9 bases and J gave up 0 bases, with 11 bases separating them. The DNA for the CDR3 is TGTGCCAGTCGGATGAGGATGAACACTGAAGCTTTCTTT. Its translation: CASRMRMNTEAFF.

The chain joins TRBV6-4 to TRBJ2-3; D is perhaps TRBD1 (6 bases). The V gene's germline CDR1 is MRHNA and CDR2 SNTAGT. The ends were cut back, 5 bases at V and 2 bases at J, with 11 bases in the middle. The CDR3 length is 14 residues. The CDR3 bases are TGTGCCAGCAGTCCGACAGGAGACACAGATACGCAGTATTTT. Protein product: CASSPTGDTDTQYF.

For the CDR3, the DNA is TGTGCCAGCAGCTTAGCGCTCACAGGGCTGAATGAGCAGTTCTTC. This gives the protein CASSLALTGLNEQFF. V gene TRBV7-9 combines with J gene TRBJ2-1; tentative D call: TRBD1 (6 bases). This CDR3 contains 15 residues. V lost 0 bases, J lost 7 bases, and 13 bases lay in between. Per the germline V gene, CDR1 is SEHNR and CDR2 is FQNEAQ (reference sequence).

The rearrangement links TRBV7-9 to TRBJ1-5; D not certain. V was pared by 1 base and J by 5 bases, with 3 bases between. Germline lookup yields CDR1 SEHNR and CDR2 FQNEAQ (reference sequence). This CDR3 has 12 residues. The CDR3, as DNA: TGTGCCAGCAGCTTAGGGTATCAGCCCCAGCATTTT. Protein: CASSLGYQPQHF.

This chain connects TRBV2 to TRBJ1-2, with TRBD1 as a possible D gene (6 bases). Germline V gene data show CDR1 as SNHLY and CDR2 as FYNNEI. This CDR3 is built from 14 residues. Trimming took off 3 bases at V and 4 bases at J, with 12 bases between the two ends. CDR3 coding DNA: TGTGCCAGCAGTGATTGGGGACACCCCTATGGCTACACCTTC. Translating it yields CASSDWGHPYGYTF.

The rearrangement links TRBV6-1 to TRBJ1-2; D uncertain. Germline V lookup: CDR1 MNHNS, CDR2 SASEGT. CDR3 length: 15 residues. Trimming took 0 bases from V and 8 from J, leaving 16 bases between them. The DNA for the CDR3 is TGTGCCAGCAGTGAAGCAAGTAAGAGCCCCCGCGGCTACACCTTC. This sequence encodes CASSEASKSPRGYTF.

The CDR3 sequence: CASSMGMGSNQPQHF. The CDR3 nucleotides read TGTGCCAGCAGTATGGGGATGGGTAGCAATCAGCCCCAGCATTTT. The rearrangement uses TRBV2 and TRBJ1-5; D call uncertain. With 5 bases removed from V and 0 bases from J, the gap between germline ends came to 11 bases. The CDR3 spans 15 residues. Per the germline V gene, CDR1 is SNHLY and CDR2 is FYNNEI.

The chain recombines TRBV11-2 with TRBJ2-7; 9 nucleotides align to TRBD2. Germline V gene data show CDR1 as SGHAT and CDR2 as FQNNGV. There are 13 residues in the CDR3. The trim removed 4 bases at V and 6 bases at J, leaving 4 bases unmatched. DNA for the CDR3: TGTGCCAGCAGCTCGGGACTAGCTCTCGAGCAGTACTTC. Its translation: CASSSGLALEQYF.

This chain links TRBV6-6 with TRBJ2-7; D might be TRBD1 (6 bases). The ends were cut back, 5 bases at V and 5 bases at J, with 7 bases in the middle. The V gene's germline CDR1 is MNHNY and CDR2 SVGAGI (reference sequence). The CDR3 runs to 11 residues. For the CDR3, the DNA is TGTGCCAGCAGTCACAGGGACGAGCAGTACTTC. This translates into CASSHRDEQYF.

The rearrangement uses TRBV10-1 and TRBJ2-1; D is uncertain. Trimming took off 3 bases at V and 0 bases at J, with 6 bases between the two ends. The CDR3 consists of 14 residues. Germline-derived CDR1 and CDR2 are WNHNN and SYGVQD (reference sequence). In nucleotides, the CDR3 is TGCGCCAGCAGTGACGGGTACTCCTACAATGAGCAGTTCTTC. It is translated as CASSDGYSYNEQFF.

V usage is TRBV6-1 and J usage is TRBJ2-1; TRBD2 matches at 8 bases. Germline CDR1 and CDR2: MNHNS and SASEGT. CDR3 size: 14 residues. Losses at the gene ends were 7 bases for V and 7 bases for J; bases not matched to a gene: 9. The CDR3 DNA reads as TGTGCCAGCATTAGGACTAGCTTGTCGAATGAGCAGTTCTTC. Its translation is CASIRTSLSNEQFF.

This clone was seen a few times. V gene TRBV10-3 combines with J gene TRBJ1-2, with 9 bases fitting TRBD1. Germline CDR1 ENHRY, CDR2 SYGVKD. This CDR3 is built from 15 residues. The junction had 8 bases not matched to a gene; V was cut back by 4 bases and J by 5 bases. CDR3 nucleotides: TGTGCCATCAGTGTTCGGGACAGGGTTGGGTATGGCTACACCTTC. Residues: CAISVRDRVGYGYTF.

CDR3 coding DNA: TGTGCCAGCAGCTTGGTTGGTCCGCGGAGAAACTCTGGAAACACCATATATTTT. Translation gives CASSLVGPRRNSGNTIYF. The V call is TRBV5-6, the J call TRBJ1-3; D remains ambiguous. Germline CDR1 SGHDT, CDR2 YYEEEE. V lost 0 bases to trimming and J lost 0 bases, with 16 bases between them. This CDR3 is 18 amino acids long.

The V gene is TRBV7-2, the J gene TRBJ1-2, with unresolved D. This CDR3 contains 13 residues. V was pared by 2 bases and J by 5 bases, with 9 bases between. The V gene's germline CDR1 is SGHTA and CDR2 FQGNSA. Here the CDR3 DNA reads TGTGCCAGCAGCTTAACAGCCTTATATGGCTACACCTTC. As protein: CASSLTALYGYTF. Filled out from reference TRBV7-2 and TRBJ1-2, the complete variable domain reads GAGVSQSPSNKVTEKGKDVELRCDPISGHTALYWYRQSLGQGLEFLIYFQGNSAPDKSGLPSDRFSAERTGGSVSTLTIQRTQQEDSAVYLCASSLTALYGYTFGSGTRLTVV.

In its sample, this clone was seen a few times. This chain links TRBV6-5 with TRBJ2-6; D is unclear. V shed 5 bases and J shed 0 bases, with 5 bases lying between them. This CDR3 is built from 14 residues. Germline-derived CDR1 and CDR2 are MNHEY and SVGAGI. For the CDR3, the DNA is TGTGCCAGCAGTGGCTACTCTGGGGCCAACGTCCTGACTTTC. Its translation: CASSGYSGANVLTF.

In its sample, this clone was seen a few times. V is TRBV28 and J is TRBJ1-2; unclear D gene. Trimming pared 3 bases from V and 3 bases from J, leaving 8 bases between. Looked up from germline, CDR1 is MDHEN and CDR2 is SYDVKM. The CDR3 loop spans 13 amino acids. Here the CDR3 reads CASSFEQYYGYTF. Here the CDR3 DNA reads TGTGCCAGCAGTTTCGAGCAATACTATGGCTACACCTTC.

CDR3 DNA: TGCAGCGTTCGAGTCAGCTCCTACGAGCAGTACTTC. It is translated as CSVRVSSYEQYF. The rearrangement links TRBV29-1 to TRBJ2-7; D gene ambiguous. Trimming stripped 5 bases from V and 0 bases from J, with 8 bases between. The CDR3 is made up of 12 amino acids. The germline gives CDR1 SQVTM, CDR2 ANQGSEA.

The rearrangement links TRBV5-1 to TRBJ2-7, with 9 bases fitting TRBD1. CDR3 length: 15 residues. The V segment lost 4 bases and the J segment 3 bases; nucleotides outside the gene matches: 8. Germline values: CDR1 SGHRS, CDR2 YFSETQ. The CDR3 DNA reads TGCGCCAGCAGCCGGATGACAGGGGGTATCTACGAGCAGTACTTC. It yields the protein CASSRMTGGIYEQYF.